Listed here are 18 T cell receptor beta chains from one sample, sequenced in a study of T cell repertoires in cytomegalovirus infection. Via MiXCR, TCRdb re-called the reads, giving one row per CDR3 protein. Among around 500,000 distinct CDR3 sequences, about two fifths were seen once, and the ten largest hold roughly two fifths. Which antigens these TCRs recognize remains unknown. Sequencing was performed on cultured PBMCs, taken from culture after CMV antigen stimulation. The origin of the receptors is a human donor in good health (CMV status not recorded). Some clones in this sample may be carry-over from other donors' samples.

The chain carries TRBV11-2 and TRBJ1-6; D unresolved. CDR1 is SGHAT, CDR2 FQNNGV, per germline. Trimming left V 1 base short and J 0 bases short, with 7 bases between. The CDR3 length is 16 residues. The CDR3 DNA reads TGTGCCAGCAGCTTAGCTCAGAGCTCCTATAATTCACCCCTCCACTTT. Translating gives CASSLAQSSYNSPLHF. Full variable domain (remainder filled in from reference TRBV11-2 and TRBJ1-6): EAGVAQSPRYKIIEKRQSVAFWCNPISGHATLYWYQQILGQGPKLLIQFQNNGVVDDSQLPKDRFSAERLKGVDSTLKIQPAKLEDSAVYLCASSLAQSSYNSPLHFGNGTRLTVT.

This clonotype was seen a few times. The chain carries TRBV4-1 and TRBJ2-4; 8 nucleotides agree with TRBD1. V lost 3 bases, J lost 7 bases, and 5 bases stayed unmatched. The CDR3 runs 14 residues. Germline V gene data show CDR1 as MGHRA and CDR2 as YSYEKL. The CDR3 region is CASSHPRTGNIQYF. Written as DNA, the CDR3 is TGCGCCAGCAGCCATCCGAGGACAGGGAACATTCAGTACTTC.

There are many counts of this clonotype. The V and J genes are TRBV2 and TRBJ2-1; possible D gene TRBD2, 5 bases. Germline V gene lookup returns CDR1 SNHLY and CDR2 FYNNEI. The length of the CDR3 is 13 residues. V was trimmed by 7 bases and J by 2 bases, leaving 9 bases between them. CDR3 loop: CASTEVTYNEQFF. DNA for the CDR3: TGTGCCAGCACGGAGGTTACCTACAATGAGCAGTTCTTC.

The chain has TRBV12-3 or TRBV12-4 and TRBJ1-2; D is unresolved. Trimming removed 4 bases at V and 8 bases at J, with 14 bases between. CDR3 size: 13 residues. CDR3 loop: CASSSPPAAGYTF. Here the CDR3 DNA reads TGTGCCAGCAGTTCCCCCCCCGCAGCCGGCTACACCTTC.

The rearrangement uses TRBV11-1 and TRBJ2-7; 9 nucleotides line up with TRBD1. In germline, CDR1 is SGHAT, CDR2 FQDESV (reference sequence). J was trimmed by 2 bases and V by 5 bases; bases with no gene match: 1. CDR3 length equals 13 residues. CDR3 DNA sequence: TGTGCCAGCAGCCACAGGGGGCCCTACGAGCAGTACTTC. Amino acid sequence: CASSHRGPYEQYF.

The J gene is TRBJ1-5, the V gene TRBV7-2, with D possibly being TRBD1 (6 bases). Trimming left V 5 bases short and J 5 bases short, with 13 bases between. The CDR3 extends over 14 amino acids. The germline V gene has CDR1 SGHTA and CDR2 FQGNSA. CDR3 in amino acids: CASSPQRGYQPQHF. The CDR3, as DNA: TGTGCCAGCAGCCCCCAAAGGGGGTATCAGCCCCAGCATTTT.

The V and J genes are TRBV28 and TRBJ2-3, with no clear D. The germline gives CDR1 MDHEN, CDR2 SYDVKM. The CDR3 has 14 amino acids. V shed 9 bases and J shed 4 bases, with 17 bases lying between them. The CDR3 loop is CASSPGGPPDTQYF. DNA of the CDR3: TGTGCCAGTTCTCCTGGTGGCCCTCCAGATACGCAGTATTTT.

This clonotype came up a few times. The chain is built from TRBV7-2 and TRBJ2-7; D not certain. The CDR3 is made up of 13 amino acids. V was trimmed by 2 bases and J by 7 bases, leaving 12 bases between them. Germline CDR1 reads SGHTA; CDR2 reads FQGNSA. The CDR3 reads CASSLLHDGEQYF. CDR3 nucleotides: TGTGCCAGCAGCTTACTACACGATGGGGAGCAGTACTTC.

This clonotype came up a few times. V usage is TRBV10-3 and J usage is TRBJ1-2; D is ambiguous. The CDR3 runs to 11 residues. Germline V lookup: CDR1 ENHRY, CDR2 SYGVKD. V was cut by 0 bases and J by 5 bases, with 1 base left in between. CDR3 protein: CAISESYGYTF. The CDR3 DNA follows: TGTGCCATCAGTGAGTCGTATGGCTACACCTTC.

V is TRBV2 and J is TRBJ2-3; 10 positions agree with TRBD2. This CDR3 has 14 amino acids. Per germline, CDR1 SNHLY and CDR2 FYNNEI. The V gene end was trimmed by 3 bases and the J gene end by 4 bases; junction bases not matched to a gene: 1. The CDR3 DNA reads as TGTGCCAGCAGTGAGACTAGCGGGTCAGATACGCAGTATTTT. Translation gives CASSETSGSDTQYF.

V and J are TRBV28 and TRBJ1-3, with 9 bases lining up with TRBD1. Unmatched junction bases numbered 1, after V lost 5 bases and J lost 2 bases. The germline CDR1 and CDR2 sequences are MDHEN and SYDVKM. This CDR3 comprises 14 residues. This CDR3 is CASSTGGTGNTIYF. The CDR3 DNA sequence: TGTGCCAGCAGTACAGGGGGCACTGGAAACACCATATATTTT.

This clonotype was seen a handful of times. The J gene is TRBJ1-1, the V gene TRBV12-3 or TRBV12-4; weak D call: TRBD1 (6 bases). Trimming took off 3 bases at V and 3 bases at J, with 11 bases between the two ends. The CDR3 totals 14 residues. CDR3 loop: CASSFGGQDTEAFF. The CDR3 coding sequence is TGTGCCAGCAGTTTTGGGGGGCAGGACACTGAAGCTTTCTTT.

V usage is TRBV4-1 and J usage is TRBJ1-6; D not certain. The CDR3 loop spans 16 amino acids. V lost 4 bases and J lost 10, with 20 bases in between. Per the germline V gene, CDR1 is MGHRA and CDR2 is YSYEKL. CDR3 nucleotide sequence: TGCGCCAGCAGCCGTGGCAGTTGGGAGACTTACTCACCCCTCCACTTT. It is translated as CASSRGSWETYSPLHF.

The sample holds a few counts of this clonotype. The CDR3 here is CAISGHAGGPETQYF. The DNA of the CDR3 is TGTGCCATCAGTGGCCATGCGGGGGGGCCAGAGACCCAGTACTTC. This chain uses TRBV10-3 with TRBJ2-5; 9 bases map to TRBD2. The CDR3 extends over 15 amino acids. Germline assignment: CDR1 ENHRY and CDR2 SYGVKD. Losses at the gene ends were 4 bases for V and 4 bases for J; bases not matched to a gene: 7.

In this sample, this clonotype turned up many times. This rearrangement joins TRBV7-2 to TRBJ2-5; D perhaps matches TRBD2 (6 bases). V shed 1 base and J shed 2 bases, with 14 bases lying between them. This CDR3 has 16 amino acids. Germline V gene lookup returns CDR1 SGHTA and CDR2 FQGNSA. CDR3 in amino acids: CASSLGLGLGQETQYF. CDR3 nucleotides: TGTGCCAGCAGCTTAGGACTAGGGCTCGGGCAAGAGACCCAGTACTTC. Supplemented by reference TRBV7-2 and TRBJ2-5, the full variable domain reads GAGVSQSPSNKVTEKGKDVELRCDPISGHTALYWYRQSLGQGLEFLIYFQGNSAPDKSGLPSDRFSAERTGGSVSTLTIQRTQQEDSAVYLCASSLGLGLGQETQYFGPGTRLLVL.

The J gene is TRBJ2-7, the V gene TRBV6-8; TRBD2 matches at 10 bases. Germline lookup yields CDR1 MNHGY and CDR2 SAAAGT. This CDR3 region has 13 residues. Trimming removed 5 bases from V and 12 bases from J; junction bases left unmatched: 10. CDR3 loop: CASSRGTSGALYF. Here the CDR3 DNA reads TGTGCCAGCAGTCGTGGAACTAGCGGGGCCTTGTACTTC.

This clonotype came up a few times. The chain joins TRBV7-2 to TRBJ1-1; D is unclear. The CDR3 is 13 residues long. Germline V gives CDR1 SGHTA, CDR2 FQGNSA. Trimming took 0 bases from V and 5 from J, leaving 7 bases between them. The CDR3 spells CASSLAGWTEAFF. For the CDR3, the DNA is TGTGCCAGCAGCTTAGCCGGTTGGACTGAAGCTTTCTTT.

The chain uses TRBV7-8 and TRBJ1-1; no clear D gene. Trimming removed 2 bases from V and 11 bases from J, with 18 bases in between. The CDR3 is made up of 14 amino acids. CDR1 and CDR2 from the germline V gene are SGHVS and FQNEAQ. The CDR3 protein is CASSLFFQVGSAFF. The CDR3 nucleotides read TGTGCCAGCAGCTTATTTTTCCAGGTCGGGTCGGCTTTCTTT.